This T cell receptor (beta chain) was sequenced during a study of blood T cell repertoires in COVID-19. In the study overall: The origin of the acute and convalescent COVID-19 samples was the United States, Italy and Spain.

Participants spanned ages 18 to 89 years and resided in 20 to 30 US areas. The protocol was immunoSEQ multiplex PCR, while the TCRdb copy is restricted to in-frame clones and leaves out a portion. Here the sample spans roughly 250,000 clones, more than 75% being singletons. The clonotype was recovered from a woman aged 45-59 years who had recovered from COVID-19. Material for sequencing was PBMCs or T cells enriched from blood (not recorded which).

CDR3 protein: CASSQVKQTEAFF. The CDR3 DNA reads TGTGCCAGCAGCCAAGTTAAGCAGACAGAAGCTTTCTTT. The genes are TRBV3-1 (or the pseudogene TRBV3-2) and TRBJ1-1; D is ambiguous. The V gene's germline CDR1 is LGHDT and CDR2 YNNKEL (reference sequence). The CDR3 is made up of 13 amino acids. Between the trimmed V and J ends, which lost 1 base and 8 bases, there was a span of 11 bases.